This T cell receptor delta chain was sequenced during a study of delta chains in infants with herpesvirus infections. The CDR3 length is 16 residues. Germline CDR1 is GEAIGNYY and CDR2 is EKD. J gave up 0 bases and V 2 bases, and 2 bases lay outside the gene matches. Reverse transcription of PBMC RNA used primers specific for the gamma and delta chains. TCRdb re-called clones from the RT-PCR reads via CATT. Of several hundred delta-chain clones listed, about 46% are singletons. This clone counts as large. Its antigen remains unidentified. General observations from the study: The public clonotype appeared only at the first post-infection time point and was absent in uninfected infants.

This clonotype was obtained from a human donor who was a Ugandan infant, either HIV-exposed or HIV-unexposed (not recorded which). The starting material was peripheral blood, obtained at time point 1 of longitudinal follow-up. The V and J genes are TRDV2 and TRDJ1; 13 nucleotides line up with TRDD3. CDR3 in amino acids: CACDRLGDTYTDKLIF. The DNA for the CDR3 is TGTGCCTGTGACAGACTGGGGGATACGTACACCGATAAACTCATCTTT.